This note documents a single T cell receptor beta chain sequence. Its antigen is still unknown. This entry is derived from a study of T-cell memory formation after mild COVID-19. Across the whole study: TCR clusters were mostly donor specific.

Researchers used 5'RACE with constant-segment primers to make TCR alpha and TCR beta cDNA libraries that carry sample barcodes and UMIs. Using its own MiXCR run on the 5' RACE reads, TCRdb lists one record per CDR3 protein. The sample yields approximately 300,000 distinct CDR3 sequences, about 15% seen once. The CDR3 totals 13 residues. Trimming left V 1 base short and J 4 bases short, with 8 bases between. Germline CDR1 and CDR2: SGHRS and YFSETQ. Whole-study findings and limits: The main location of contracting CD4+ clones was CM and EM, and that of contracting CD8+ clones was EMRA.

The TCR sequence derives from a man aged 18-30 years who had mild COVID-19 (a few samples of this study predate the infection). Cell type and time point are not known. The V call is TRBV5-1, the J call TRBJ1-2; D is possibly TRBD1 (5 bases). The sample consisted of PBMCs or a T cell subset sorted from them (not recorded which). The CDR3 here is CASSLIQGYGYTF. The CDR3 DNA sequence: TGCGCCAGCAGCTTGATCCAGGGCTATGGCTACACCTTC.